This T cell receptor beta chain was sequenced during a study of cytomegalovirus exposure and HLA in healthy donors. In the study overall: Around 80 million unique TCR sequences came from HLA-typed donors in an early release. General observations from the study: As a later analysis showed, a missense DCLRE1C variant was linked to trimming of TCR beta V- and J-genes. TCR beta V segments were, for the most part, productive about 87% or about 30% of the time in an earlier analysis.

This clone was seen a handful of times. What it binds is unknown. A multiplex PCR was run with 60 Vbeta primers and 13 Jbeta primers. Sequencing was performed with immunoSEQ multiplex PCR; in TCRdb, only in-frame clones are kept and a portion is missing. The profile covers roughly 110,000 clones, with about 84% appearing a single time and approximately 2.1% taken by the ten largest. CDR3 length: 17 amino acids. With 7 bases removed from V and 3 bases from J, the gap between germline ends came to 22 bases. Germline values: CDR1 MDHEN, CDR2 SYDVKM. The sample taken for sequencing was PBMCs. This chain links TRBV28 with TRBJ1-3; D uncertain. The clonotype originates from a man between 25 and 39 years old in good health and CMV-seronegative. The CDR3 sequence: CASTPPLGRQGGNTIYF. The DNA of the CDR3 is TGTGCCAGCACCCCCCCTCTGGGGAGACAAGGTGGAAACACCATATATTTT.